This T cell receptor (beta chain) was captured in a study of blood T cell repertoires in COVID-19. Study details: COVID-19 samples from acute and convalescent phases originated in the United States, Italy and Spain.

Authors' analysis steps: Estimation of nucleated cell counts relied on the amplification of reference gene primers. The assay was immunoSEQ multiplex PCR, and TCRdb's table has in-frame clones only and misses some. That table furnishes V, J and clone size, whereas the DNA furnished D and trimming. The sample holds 200,000 to 300,000 clones, 84% seen once. This CDR3 is 19 amino acids long. Germline V gives CDR1 SGHVS, CDR2 FQNEAQ. Between the trimmed V and J ends, which lost 0 bases and 0 bases, there was a span of 19 bases. The sequencing sample was made of peripheral blood. This clonotype was obtained from a human donor in a cohort sampled during active COVID-19. This chain links TRBV7-8 with TRBJ2-3; D is uncertain. CDR3: CASSLASLSRRFSTDTQYF. The CDR3 coding sequence is TGTGCCAGCAGCTTAGCGTCACTCTCGAGGCGGTTTAGCACAGATACGCAGTATTTT.